The present T cell receptor beta chain was sequenced within a study of blood T cell repertoires in COVID-19. Study in general: From T cells, B-cell-depleted T cells, or PBMCs came the material, which was cDNA or gDNA.

The CDR3 runs to 17 residues. The V end lost 3 bases, the J end lost 0 bases, and 14 bases lay between the germline ends. Germline CDR1 KGHDR, CDR2 SFDVKD. Data came from immunoSEQ multiplex PCR; TCRdb stores just in-frame clones and leaves some out. Found here are 200,000 to 250,000 clones, roughly 75% of them singletons; the top ten hold approximately 6%. The V and J genes are TRBV24-1 and TRBJ2-1, with a possible D match to TRBD2 (5 bases). The source material was peripheral blood. This TCR derives from a woman aged 70-85 years with acute or convalescent COVID-19. The CDR3: CATSDPTDSRSYNEQFF. The CDR3 bases are TGTGCCACCAGTGATCCGACGGACTCTCGCTCCTACAATGAGCAGTTCTTC.